These T cell receptor beta chains were read from a single sample in a study of ipilimumab plus nivolumab after autologous stem cell transplantation. Sequenced by immunoSEQ multiplex PCR; TCRdb stores in-frame clones only, minus some. The data show 43,000 or so clones, roughly 90% seen once. This specimen was PBMCs, taken in a trial of ipilimumab plus nivolumab as post-transplant consolidation. These receptors all stem from a male donor with multiple myeloma. Each CDR3 is given with its conserved first and last residue. A D gene is named only where the DNA matches it firmly. Clone size is not always given. Where it is, it says once, few, many or a class for expanded clones.

>.|TRBV28|TRBJ1-2|TRBD1
TGTGCCAGCAGTTACGGACAGGGGAGGATCTATGGCTACACCTTC
CASSYGQGRIYGYTF
>.|TRBV28|TRBJ2-7|TRBD1
TGTGCCAGCAGCCAGCCCGGGACAGGGCGGGGGCTCGAGCAGTACTTC
CASSQPGTGRGLEQYF
>once|TRBV5-4|TRBJ2-7|.
TGTGCCAGCAGCTCGACAGATTCCTACGAGCAGTACTTC
CASSSTDSYEQYF
>.|TRBV25-1|TRBJ1-1|.
TGTGCCAGCAGTGAGATAAGGGAACACACTGAAGCTTTCTTT
CASSEIREHTEAFF
>.|TRBV19|TRBJ2-1|TRBD2
TGTGCCAGTAGTATCGCTGGGACTAGCGGGATAAGCCTCCCCTACAATGAGCAGTTCTTC
CASSIAGTSGISLPYNEQFF
>.|TRBV7-6|TRBJ2-7|.
TGTGCCAGCAGCTTACTCCGCCCGGACGAGCAGTACTTC
CASSLLRPDEQYF
>.|TRBV10-3|TRBJ1-1|.
TGTGCCATCGGACGGGCGGAGAACACTGAAGCTTTCTTT
CAIGRAENTEAFF
>.|TRBV4-1|TRBJ1-6|TRBD1
TGCGCCAGCAGTCGCGGACAGGGTAATTCACCCCTCCACTTT
CASSRGQGNSPLHF
>.|TRBV7-9|TRBJ1-1|.
TGTGCCAGCAGCTTAGGCGGGGCGGCTACTGAAGCTTTCTTT
CASSLGGAATEAFF
>.|TRBV6-5|TRBJ1-1|TRBD1
TGTGCCAGCAGGGGCGGGACAGATTACACTGAAGCTTTCTTT
CASRGGTDYTEAFF
>.|TRBV2|TRBJ2-5|.
TGTGCCAGCAGTCCCATACTAGAGACCCAGTACTTC
CASSPILETQYF
>.|TRBV19|TRBJ2-5|TRBD2
TGTGCCAGTAGTACGGTAGCGGGAACAGAGACCCAGTACTTC
CASSTVAGTETQYF
>.|TRBV10-3|TRBJ2-7|.
TGTGCCATCAGCATGGTAGACGTGTACGAGCAGTACTTC
CAISMVDVYEQYF
>.|TRBV5-1|TRBJ1-5|.
TGCGCCAGCAGCTTGGATGCAGGGTCGGGACAGCCCCAGCATTTT
CASSLDAGSGQPQHF
>.|TRBV30|TRBJ1-1|.
TGTGCCTGTGGGGGCAGGGGTCGGACTGAAGCTTTCTTT
CACGGRGRTEAFF
>.|TRBV6-5|TRBJ1-6|.
TGTGCCAGCAGTTCCGTCGGGGGGGCCGATTCACCCCTCCACTTT
CASSSVGGADSPLHF
>.|TRBV10-3|TRBJ1-2|.
TGTGCCATCAGTGATTACAGGGAAGGTGGCTACACCTTC
CAISDYREGGYTF
>.|TRBV2|TRBJ1-1|TRBD1
TGTGCCAGCAGGGGCGGACAGGGGGCCTTCACTGAAGCTTTCTTT
CASRGGQGAFTEAFF
>.|TRBV18|TRBJ1-5|.
TGTGCCAGCTCACCGTCTTATCATGGCAATCAGCCCCAGCATTTT
CASSPSYHGNQPQHF
>.|TRBV6-6|TRBJ2-1|.
TGTGCCAGCAGTCGGACAGATTACAATGAGCAGTTCTTC
CASSRTDYNEQFF
>.|TRBV5-1|TRBJ2-7|.
TGCGCCAGCAGCCCGCAGGGTTACGAGCAGTACTTC
CASSPQGYEQYF
>.|TRBV19|TRBJ2-7|.
TGTGCCAGTAGGAAGGAGCCTCACTTCTCCTACGAGCAGTACTTC
CASRKEPHFSYEQYF
>.|TRBV5-4|TRBJ1-2|TRBD1
TGTGCCAGCAGCCCTCCACAGGGGGAGGGAGGCTACACCTTC
CASSPPQGEGGYTF
>.|TRBV6-1|TRBJ2-3|TRBD2
TGTGCCAGCAGTGGGATGGCTAGCGGGGGCGTATTCACAGATACGCAGTATTTT
CASSGMASGGVFTDTQYF
>medium-sized|TRBV6-5|TRBJ1-1|.
TGTGCCAGCAGTCCGTACGGACGGGAGAACACTGAAGCTTTCTTT
CASSPYGRENTEAFF
>.|TRBV11-1|TRBJ2-4|.
TGTGCCAGCAGCTTACGAAATACTGGGTCCATTCAGTACTTC
CASSLRNTGSIQYF
>.|TRBV15|TRBJ1-5|.
TGTGCCACCAGCAGAGGTAGGAGGAATCAGCCCCAGCATTTT
CATSRGRRNQPQHF
>.|TRBV7-9|TRBJ1-1|.
TGTGCCAGCAGCTTAAGGGAGTCTAGGGAAGCTTTCTTT
CASSLRESREAFF
>.|TRBV7-2|TRBJ1-1|TRBD1
TGTGCCAGCAGCTCGTGGACAGGGAACACTGAAGCTTTCTTT
CASSSWTGNTEAFF
>.|TRBV27|TRBJ1-2|.
TGTGCCAGCAGTCTCATGGCGGGGAGGAAAGGCTACACCTTC
CASSLMAGRKGYTF
>once|TRBV2|TRBJ1-2|.
TGTGCCAGCAGTAGACAGAGGGCGCAGGACTATGGCTACACCTTC
CASSRQRAQDYGYTF
>.|TRBV11-2|TRBJ2-5|.
TGTGCCAGCAGCTTAGGTCTAGCTCAAGAGACCCAGTACTTC
CASSLGLAQETQYF
>.|TRBV5-1|TRBJ2-1|.
TGCGCCAGCAGCTTGGAGGCAGATTCGTACAATGAGCAGTTCTTC
CASSLEADSYNEQFF
>.|TRBV7-2|TRBJ1-3|TRBD1
TGTGCCAGCAGCTTAGCGCAGGGGGCCTCTGGAAACACCATATATTTT
CASSLAQGASGNTIYF
>once|TRBV27|TRBJ2-7|TRBD1
TGTGCCAGCAGTTCCGCCAGGGGGAAGAACGAGCAGTACTTC
CASSSARGKNEQYF
>.|TRBV5-1|TRBJ2-3|.
TGCGCCAGCAGCTTGGCCGGTGGGACAAGCACAGATACGCAGTATTTT
CASSLAGGTSTDTQYF
>.|TRBV19|TRBJ2-1|TRBD2
TGTGCCAGTAGTATCGAGGGCGGGAGGGCCTACAATGAGCAGTTCTTC
CASSIEGGRAYNEQFF
>.|TRBV6-5|TRBJ1-5|.
TGTGCCAGCAGTCTCCAGGGCCGTAGCAATCAGCCCCAGCATTTT
CASSLQGRSNQPQHF
>.|TRBV5-4|TRBJ2-5|.
TGTGCCAGCAGCTTGGATTCAGGGGTGGGGGAGACCCAGTACTTC
CASSLDSGVGETQYF
>few|TRBV11-2|TRBJ1-1|.
TGTGCCAGCAGCTTAGGTGGCGCGGGCACTGAAGCTTTCTTT
CASSLGGAGTEAFF
>.|TRBV5-1|TRBJ2-2|.
TGCGCCAGCAGCGGTGAGGCAGGAAACACCGGGGAGCTGTTTTTT
CASSGEAGNTGELFF
>few|TRBV19|TRBJ1-1|.
TGTGCCAGTAGTCTTCGACATCTCATGAACACTGAAGCTTTCTTT
CASSLRHLMNTEAFF